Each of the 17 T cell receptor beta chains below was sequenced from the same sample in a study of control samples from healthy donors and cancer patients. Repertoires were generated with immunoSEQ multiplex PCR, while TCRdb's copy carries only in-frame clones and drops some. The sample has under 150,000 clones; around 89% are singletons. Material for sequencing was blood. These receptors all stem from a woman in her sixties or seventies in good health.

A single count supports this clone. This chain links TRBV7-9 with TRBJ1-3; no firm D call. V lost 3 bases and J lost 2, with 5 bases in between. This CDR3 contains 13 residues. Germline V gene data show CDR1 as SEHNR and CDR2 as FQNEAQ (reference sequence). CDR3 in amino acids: CASSLGAGNTIYF. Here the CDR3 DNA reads TGTGCCAGCAGCTTGGGCGCTGGAAACACCATATATTTT.

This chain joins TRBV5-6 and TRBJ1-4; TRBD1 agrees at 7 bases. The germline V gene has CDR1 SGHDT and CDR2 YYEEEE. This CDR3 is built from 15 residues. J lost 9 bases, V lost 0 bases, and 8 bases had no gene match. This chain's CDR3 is CASSLAGGGGKKLFF. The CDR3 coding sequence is TGTGCCAGCAGCTTGGCCGGAGGGGGCGGCAAAAAACTGTTTTTT.

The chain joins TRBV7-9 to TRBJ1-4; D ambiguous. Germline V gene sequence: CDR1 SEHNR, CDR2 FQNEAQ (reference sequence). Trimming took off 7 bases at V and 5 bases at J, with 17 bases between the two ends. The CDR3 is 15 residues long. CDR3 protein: CASTTPQGSNEKLFF. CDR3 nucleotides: TGTGCCAGCACCACGCCCCAAGGGTCAAATGAAAAACTGTTTTTT.

CDR3 sequence reads: CASSPRDSNTGELFF. The CDR3 bases are TGTGCCAGCAGCCCCCGGGACAGCAACACCGGGGAGCTGTTTTTT. The V and J genes are TRBV12-1 and TRBJ2-2; TRBD1 reflects the table's D call only, with no check against the DNA. TRBV12-1 represents a pseudogene. The CDR3 loop spans 15 amino acids.

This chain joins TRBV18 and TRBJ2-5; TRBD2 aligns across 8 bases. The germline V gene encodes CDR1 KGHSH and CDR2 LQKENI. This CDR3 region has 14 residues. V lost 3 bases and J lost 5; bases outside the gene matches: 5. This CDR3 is CASSPVRGGETQYF. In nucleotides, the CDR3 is TGTGCCAGCTCACCGGTTCGCGGGGGGGAGACCCAGTACTTC.

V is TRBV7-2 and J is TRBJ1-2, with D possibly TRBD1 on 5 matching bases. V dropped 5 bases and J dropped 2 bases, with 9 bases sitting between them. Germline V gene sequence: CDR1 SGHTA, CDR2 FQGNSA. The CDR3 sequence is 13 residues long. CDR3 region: CASSPTGNYGYTF. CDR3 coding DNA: TGTGCCAGCAGCCCCACAGGAAACTATGGCTACACCTTC.

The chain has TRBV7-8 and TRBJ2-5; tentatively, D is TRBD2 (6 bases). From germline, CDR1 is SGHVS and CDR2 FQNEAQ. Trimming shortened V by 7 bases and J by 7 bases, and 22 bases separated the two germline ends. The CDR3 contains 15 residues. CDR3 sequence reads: CASILGSHTGSTQYF. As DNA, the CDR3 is TGTGCCAGCATCCTCGGGAGTCATACCGGGTCGACCCAGTACTTC.

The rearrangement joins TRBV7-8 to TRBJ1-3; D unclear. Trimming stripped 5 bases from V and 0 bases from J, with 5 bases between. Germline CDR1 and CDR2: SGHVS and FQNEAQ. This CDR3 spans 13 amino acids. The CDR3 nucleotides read TGTGCCAGCAGCCGGAGCTCTGGAAACACCATATATTTT. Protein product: CASSRSSGNTIYF. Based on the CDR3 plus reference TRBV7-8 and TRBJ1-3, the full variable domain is GAGVSQSPRYKVAKRGQDVALRCDPISGHVSLFWYQQALGQGPEFLTYFQNEAQLDKSGLPSDRFFAERPEGSVSTLKIQRTQQEDSAVYLCASSRSSGNTIYFGEGSWLTVV.

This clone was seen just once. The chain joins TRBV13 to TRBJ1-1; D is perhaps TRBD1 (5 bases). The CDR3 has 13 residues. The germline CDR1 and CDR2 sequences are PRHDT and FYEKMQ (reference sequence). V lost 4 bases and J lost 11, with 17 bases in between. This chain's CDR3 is CASSSLGHFRAFF. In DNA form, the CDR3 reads TGTGCCAGCAGCTCCTTGGGGCATTTTCGTGCTTTCTTT. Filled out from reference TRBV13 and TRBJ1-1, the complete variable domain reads AAGVIQSPRHLIKEKRETATLKCYPIPRHDTVYWYQQGPGQDPQFLISFYEKMQSDKGSIPDRFSAQQFSDYHSELNMSSLELGDSALYFCASSSLGHFRAFFGQGTRLTVV.

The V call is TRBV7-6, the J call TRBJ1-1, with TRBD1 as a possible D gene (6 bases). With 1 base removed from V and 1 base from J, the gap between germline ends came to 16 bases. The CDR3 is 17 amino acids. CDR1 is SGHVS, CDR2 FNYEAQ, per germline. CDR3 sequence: CASSLEGDLPGNTEAFF. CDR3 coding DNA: TGTGCCAGCAGCTTAGAGGGGGACCTCCCCGGGAACACTGAAGCTTTCTTT. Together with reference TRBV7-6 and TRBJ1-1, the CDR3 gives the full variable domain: GAGVSQSPRYKVTKRGQDVALRCDPISGHVSLYWYRQALGQGPEFLTYFNYEAQQDKSGLPNDRFSAERPEGSISTLTIQRTEQRDSAMYRCASSLEGDLPGNTEAFFGQGTRLTVV.

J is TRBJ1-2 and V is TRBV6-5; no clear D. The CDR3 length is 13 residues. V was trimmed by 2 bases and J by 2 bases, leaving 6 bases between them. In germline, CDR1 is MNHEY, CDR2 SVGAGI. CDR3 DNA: TGTGCCAGCAGTTACGACGGAAACTATGGCTACACCTTC. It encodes CASSYDGNYGYTF.

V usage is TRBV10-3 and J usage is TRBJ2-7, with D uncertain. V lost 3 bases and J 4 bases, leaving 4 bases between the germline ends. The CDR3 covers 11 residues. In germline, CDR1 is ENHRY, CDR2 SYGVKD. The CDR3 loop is CAISEWYEQYF. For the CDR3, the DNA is TGTGCCATCAGTGAATGGTACGAGCAGTACTTC.

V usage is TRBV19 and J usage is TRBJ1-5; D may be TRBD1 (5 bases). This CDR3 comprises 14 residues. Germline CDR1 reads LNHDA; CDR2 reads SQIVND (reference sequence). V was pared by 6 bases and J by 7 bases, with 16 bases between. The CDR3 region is CASRQAGNAQPQHF. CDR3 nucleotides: TGTGCCAGTAGACAGGCGGGGAATGCGCAGCCCCAGCATTTT.

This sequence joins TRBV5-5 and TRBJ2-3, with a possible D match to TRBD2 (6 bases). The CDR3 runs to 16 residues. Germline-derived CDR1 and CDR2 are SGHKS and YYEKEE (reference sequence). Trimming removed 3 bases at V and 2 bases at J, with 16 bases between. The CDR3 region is CASSSLTGAPTDTQYF. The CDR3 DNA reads TGTGCCAGCAGCTCCCTCACGGGAGCCCCCACAGATACGCAGTATTTT.

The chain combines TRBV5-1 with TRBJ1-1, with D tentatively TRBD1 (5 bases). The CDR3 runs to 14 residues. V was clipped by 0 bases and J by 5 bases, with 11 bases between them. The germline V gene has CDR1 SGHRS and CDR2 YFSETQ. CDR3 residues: CASSLDSRGTEAFF. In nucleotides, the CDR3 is TGCGCCAGCAGCTTGGATTCGAGGGGAACTGAAGCTTTCTTT.

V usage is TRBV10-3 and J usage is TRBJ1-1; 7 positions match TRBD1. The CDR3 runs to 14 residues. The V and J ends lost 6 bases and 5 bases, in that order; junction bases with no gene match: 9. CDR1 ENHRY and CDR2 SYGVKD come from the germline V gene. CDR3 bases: TGTGCCATCAGCCGACAGGGAGGAACGACTGAAGCTTTCTTT. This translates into CAISRQGGTTEAFF.

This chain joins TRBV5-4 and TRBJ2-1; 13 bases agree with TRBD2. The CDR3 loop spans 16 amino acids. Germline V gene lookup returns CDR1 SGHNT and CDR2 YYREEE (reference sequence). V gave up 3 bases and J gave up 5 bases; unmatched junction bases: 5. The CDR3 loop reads CASSSGLAGAHNEQFF. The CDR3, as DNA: TGTGCCAGCAGCTCCGGACTAGCGGGGGCCCACAATGAGCAGTTCTTC.